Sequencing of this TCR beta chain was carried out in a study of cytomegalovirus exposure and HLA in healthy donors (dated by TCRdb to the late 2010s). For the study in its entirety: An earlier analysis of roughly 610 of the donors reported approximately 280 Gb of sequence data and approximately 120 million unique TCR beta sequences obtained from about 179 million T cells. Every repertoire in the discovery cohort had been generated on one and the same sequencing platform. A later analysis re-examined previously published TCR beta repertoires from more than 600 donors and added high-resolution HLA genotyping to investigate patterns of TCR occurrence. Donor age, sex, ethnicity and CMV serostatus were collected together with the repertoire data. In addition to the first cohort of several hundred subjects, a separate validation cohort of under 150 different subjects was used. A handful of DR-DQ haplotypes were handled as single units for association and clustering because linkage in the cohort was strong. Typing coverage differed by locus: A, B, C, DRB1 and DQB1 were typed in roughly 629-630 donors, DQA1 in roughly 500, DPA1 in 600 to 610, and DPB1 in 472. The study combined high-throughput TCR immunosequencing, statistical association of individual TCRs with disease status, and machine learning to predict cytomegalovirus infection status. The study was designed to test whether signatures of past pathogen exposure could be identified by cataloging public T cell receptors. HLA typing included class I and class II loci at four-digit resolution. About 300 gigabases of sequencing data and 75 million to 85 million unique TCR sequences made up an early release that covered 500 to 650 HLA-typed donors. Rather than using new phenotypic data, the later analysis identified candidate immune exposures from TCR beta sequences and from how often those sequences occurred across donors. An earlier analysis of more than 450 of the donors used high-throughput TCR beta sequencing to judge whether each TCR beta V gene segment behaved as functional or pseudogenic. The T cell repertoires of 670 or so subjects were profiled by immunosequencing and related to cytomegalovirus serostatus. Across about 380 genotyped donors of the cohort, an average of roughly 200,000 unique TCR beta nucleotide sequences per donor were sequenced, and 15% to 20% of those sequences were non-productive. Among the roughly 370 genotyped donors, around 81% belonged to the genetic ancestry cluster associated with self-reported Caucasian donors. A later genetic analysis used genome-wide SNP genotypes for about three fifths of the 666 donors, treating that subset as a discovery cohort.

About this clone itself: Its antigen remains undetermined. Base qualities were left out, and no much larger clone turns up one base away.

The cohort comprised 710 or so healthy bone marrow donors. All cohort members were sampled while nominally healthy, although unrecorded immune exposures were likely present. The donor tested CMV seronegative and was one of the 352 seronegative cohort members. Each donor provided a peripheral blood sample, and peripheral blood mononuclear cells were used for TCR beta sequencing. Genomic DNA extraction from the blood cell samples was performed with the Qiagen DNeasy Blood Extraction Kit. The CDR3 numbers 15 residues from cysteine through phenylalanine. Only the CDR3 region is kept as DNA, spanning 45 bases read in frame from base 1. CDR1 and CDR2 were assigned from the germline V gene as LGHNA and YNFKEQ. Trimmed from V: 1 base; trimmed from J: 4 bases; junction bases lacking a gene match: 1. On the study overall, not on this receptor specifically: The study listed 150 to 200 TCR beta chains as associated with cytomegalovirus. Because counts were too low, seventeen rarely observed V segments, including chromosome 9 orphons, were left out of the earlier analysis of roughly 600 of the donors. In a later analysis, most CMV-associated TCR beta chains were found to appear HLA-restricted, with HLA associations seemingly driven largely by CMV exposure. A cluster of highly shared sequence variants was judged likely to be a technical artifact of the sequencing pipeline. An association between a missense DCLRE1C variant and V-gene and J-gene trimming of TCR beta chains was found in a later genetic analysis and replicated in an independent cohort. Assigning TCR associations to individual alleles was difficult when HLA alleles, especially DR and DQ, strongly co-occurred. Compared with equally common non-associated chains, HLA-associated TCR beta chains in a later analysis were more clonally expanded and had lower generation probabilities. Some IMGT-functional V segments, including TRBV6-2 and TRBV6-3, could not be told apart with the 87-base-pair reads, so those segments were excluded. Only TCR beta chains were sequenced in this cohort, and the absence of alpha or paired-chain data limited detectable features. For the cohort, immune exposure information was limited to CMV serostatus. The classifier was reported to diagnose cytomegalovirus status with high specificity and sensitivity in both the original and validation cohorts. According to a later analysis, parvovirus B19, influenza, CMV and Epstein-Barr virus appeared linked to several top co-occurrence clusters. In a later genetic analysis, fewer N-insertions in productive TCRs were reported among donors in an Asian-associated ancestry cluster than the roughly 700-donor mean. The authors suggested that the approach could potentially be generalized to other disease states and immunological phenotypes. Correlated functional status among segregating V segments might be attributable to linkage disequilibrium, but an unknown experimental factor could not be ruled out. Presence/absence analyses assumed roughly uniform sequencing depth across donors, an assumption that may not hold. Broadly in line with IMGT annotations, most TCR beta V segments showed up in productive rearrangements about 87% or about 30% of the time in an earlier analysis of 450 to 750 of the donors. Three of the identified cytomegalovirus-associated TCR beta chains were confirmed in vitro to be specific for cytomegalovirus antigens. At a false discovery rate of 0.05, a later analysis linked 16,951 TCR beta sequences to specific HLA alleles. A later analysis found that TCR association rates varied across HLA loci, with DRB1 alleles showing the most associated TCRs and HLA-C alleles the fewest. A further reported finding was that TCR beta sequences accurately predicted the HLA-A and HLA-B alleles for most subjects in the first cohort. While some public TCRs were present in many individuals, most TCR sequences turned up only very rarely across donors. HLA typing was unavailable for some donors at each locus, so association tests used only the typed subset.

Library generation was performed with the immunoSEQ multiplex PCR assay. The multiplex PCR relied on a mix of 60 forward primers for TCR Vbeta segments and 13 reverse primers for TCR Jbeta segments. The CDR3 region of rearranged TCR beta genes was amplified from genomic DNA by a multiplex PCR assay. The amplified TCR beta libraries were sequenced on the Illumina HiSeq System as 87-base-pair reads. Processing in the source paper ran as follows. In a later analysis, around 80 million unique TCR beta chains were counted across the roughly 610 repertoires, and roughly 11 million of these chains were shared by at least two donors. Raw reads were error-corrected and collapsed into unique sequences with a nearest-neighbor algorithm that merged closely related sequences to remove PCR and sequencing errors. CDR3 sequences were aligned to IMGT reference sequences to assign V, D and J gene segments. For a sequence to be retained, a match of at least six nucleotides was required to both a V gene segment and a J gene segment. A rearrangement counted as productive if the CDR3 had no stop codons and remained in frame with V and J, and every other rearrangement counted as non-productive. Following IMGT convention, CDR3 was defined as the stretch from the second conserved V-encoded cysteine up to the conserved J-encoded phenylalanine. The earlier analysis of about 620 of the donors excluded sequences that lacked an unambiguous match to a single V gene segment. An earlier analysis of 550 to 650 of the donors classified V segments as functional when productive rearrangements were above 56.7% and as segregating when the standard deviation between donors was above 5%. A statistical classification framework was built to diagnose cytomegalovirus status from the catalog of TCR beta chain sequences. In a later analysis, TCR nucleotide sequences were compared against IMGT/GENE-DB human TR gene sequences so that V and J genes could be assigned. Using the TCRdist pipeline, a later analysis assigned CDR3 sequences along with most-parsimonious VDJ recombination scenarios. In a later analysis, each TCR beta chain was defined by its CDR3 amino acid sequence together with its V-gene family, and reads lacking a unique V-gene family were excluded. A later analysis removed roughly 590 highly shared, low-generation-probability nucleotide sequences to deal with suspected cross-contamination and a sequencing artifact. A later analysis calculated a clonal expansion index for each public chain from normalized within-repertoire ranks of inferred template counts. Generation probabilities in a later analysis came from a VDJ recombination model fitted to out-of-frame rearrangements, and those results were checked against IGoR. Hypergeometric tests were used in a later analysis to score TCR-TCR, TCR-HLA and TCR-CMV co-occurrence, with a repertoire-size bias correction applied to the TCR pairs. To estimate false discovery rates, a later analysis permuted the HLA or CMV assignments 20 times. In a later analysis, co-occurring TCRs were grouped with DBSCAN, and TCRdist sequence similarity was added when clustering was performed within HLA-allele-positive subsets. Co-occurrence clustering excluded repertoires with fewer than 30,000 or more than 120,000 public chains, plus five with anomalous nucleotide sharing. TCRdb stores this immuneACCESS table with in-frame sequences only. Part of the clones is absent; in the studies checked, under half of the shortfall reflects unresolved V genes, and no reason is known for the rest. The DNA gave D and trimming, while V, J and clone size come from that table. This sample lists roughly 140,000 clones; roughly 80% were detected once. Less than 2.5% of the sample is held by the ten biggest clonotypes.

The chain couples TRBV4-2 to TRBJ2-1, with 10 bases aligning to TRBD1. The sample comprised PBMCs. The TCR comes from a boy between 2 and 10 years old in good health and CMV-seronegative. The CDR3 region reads CASSQGDRGYNEQFF. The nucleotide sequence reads TGTGCCAGCAGCCAAGGGGACAGGGGTTACAATGAGCAGTTCTTC.